This T cell receptor beta chain was sequenced for a study of cytomegalovirus exposure and HLA in healthy donors. The wider study: Clustering assigned roughly 81% of the approximately 400 genotyped donors to the Caucasian-associated ancestry cluster. Points from the study as a whole: In vitro data verified three CMV-associated chains as specific for CMV antigens.

This CDR3 has 16 residues. Per germline, CDR1 LGHNA and CDR2 YSLEER. J lost 2 bases, V lost 4 bases, and 10 bases had no gene match. The PCR used 60 Vbeta and 13 Jbeta primers. Here immunoSEQ multiplex PCR was the method, and the copy in TCRdb shows in-frame clones only, minus some. The sample lists about 190,000 clones; 77% were seen once. With regard to this clone: Its antigen is not known.

This TCR derives from a woman younger than 45 in good health and CMV-seropositive. The chain employs TRBV4-3 and TRBJ2-7; TRBD1 aligns across 8 bases. The sequenced sample consisted of PBMCs. The CDR3 sequence is CASSPLPGQVTYEQYF. DNA for the CDR3: TGCGCCAGCAGCCCCCTCCCGGGACAGGTCACCTACGAGCAGTACTTC.